Listed below are T cell receptor beta chains from one sample, sequenced in a study of OX40 agonist ivuxolimab in advanced cancers. TCRdb's table, derived via immunoSEQ multiplex PCR, lists solely in-frame clones and lacks some. The sample consists of roughly 76,000 clones, approximately 84% of them appearing once. Sequenced here: CD4+ or CD8+ T cells sorted from blood, sampled in a trial of the OX40 agonist ivuxolimab. These receptor sequences come from an adult with an advanced solid tumor such as melanoma, head and neck, liver or kidney cancer. Each CDR3 is given with its conserved first and last residue. The D gene is left open where the match is weak.

TRBJ2-3	TRBV19	TRBD2	CASSDSREASGSDTQYF
TRBJ1-2	TRBV28	.	CASSLSGNYGYTF
TRBJ2-7	TRBV10-3	TRBD2	CAISGTSGRREQYF
TRBJ2-1	TRBV11-2	TRBD2	CASSLELAGAYEQFF
TRBJ2-2	TRBV5-1	.	CASSLERGPNTGELFF
TRBJ1-2	TRBV7-8	TRBD1	CASSLVQGDYGYTF
TRBJ1-3	TRBV9	.	CASSVQGNSGNTIYF
TRBJ1-1	TRBV5-1	.	CASKGLRMNMNTEAFF
TRBJ1-5	TRBV6-5	.	CASKGPSNQPQHF
TRBJ2-2	TRBV10-3	TRBD2	CAISASSGGASNTGELFF
TRBJ1-1	TRBV18	.	CASSPPRDEPEAFF
TRBJ1-2	TRBV2	.	CASTLEDPNYGYTF
TRBJ1-1	TRBV30	.	CAWTRLPQTTEAFF
TRBJ1-1	TRBV2	TRBD1	CASSVDRNPEAFF
TRBJ1-1	TRBV14	.	CASSQDYRPWNTEAFF
TRBJ2-5	TRBV11-2	.	CASSLNVGAKETQYF
TRBJ2-1	TRBV11-3	.	CASSLEHNNEQFF
TRBJ2-7	TRBV7-2	.	CASSLNRDLLEQYF
TRBJ2-7	TRBV18	TRBD1	CASSPGQVSYEQYF
TRBJ2-2	TRBV15	.	CATSRPVHTGELFF
TRBJ1-5	TRBV7-9	.	CASSLGSGVDHQPQHF
TRBJ2-4	TRBV5-1	.	CASSLGRQPQNIQYF
TRBJ2-5	TRBV29-1	.	CSVARQETQYF
TRBJ2-3	TRBV10-1	.	CASSEGREATDTQYF
TRBJ2-2	TRBV6-1	.	CAGRGRANTGELFF
TRBJ1-2	TRBV2	TRBD1	CASSDQQGSYGYTF
TRBJ1-1	TRBV11-2	.	CASSLEREREAFF
TRBJ2-5	TRBV28	TRBD2	CASSSVAGGTETQYF
TRBJ1-3	TRBV5-1	.	CASSLHPGGASGNTIYF
TRBJ2-2	TRBV5-1	TRBD2	CASGSGLHNTGELFF
TRBJ2-3	TRBV14	.	CASSQDLTSTDTQYF
TRBJ2-7	TRBV30	TRBD2	CAWSSGGSSNEQYF
TRBJ2-2	TRBV10-3	TRBD2	CAISEAFGAGVGELFF
TRBJ2-7	TRBV5-4	TRBD1	CASSSRTGDYEQYF
TRBJ2-3	TRBV14	.	CASSSGISTDTQYF
TRBJ2-1	TRBV4-3	.	CASSQVFMGSYNEQFF
TRBJ2-7	TRBV5-1	TRBD1	CASSLGTGFRGEQYF
TRBJ2-3	TRBV30	.	CAWNGGTTTDTQYF
TRBJ2-2	TRBV7-6	TRBD2	CASSTTSGGYDWDTGELFF
TRBJ1-1	TRBV5-1	.	CASSFIPRDTEAFF
TRBJ2-5	TRBV5-6	.	CASSSKETQYF
TRBJ1-1	TRBV19	.	CASSMTDLNTEAFF
TRBJ2-6	TRBV7-8	.	CASSKLAGANVLTF
TRBJ2-1	TRBV5-1	.	CASSLESSYNEQFF
TRBJ2-1	TRBV4-2	.	CASSQDNRLEQFF
TRBJ1-1	TRBV7-9	TRBD1	CASSPYWDRVNTEAFF
TRBJ1-6	TRBV4-3	.	CASSQLRGADSPLHF
TRBJ2-7	TRBV12-5	.	CASGLVRVGEQYF
TRBJ1-6	TRBV27	TRBD1	CASKWTGNSPLHF
TRBJ2-5	TRBV4-1	.	CASSQDGLAEETQYF
TRBJ1-4	TRBV6-6	TRBD1	CASSFRQGMNEKLFF
TRBJ1-1	TRBV10-3	.	CAISESDSEAFF
TRBJ2-2	TRBV7-2	.	CASSPRSRQAETGELFF
TRBJ1-5	TRBV5-1	TRBD1	CASSVGTGLSGNQPQHF
TRBJ2-1	TRBV7-9	TRBD1	CASSPGDRVNEQFF
TRBJ2-5	TRBV7-9	.	CASSPTSGETQYF
TRBJ1-2	TRBV4-3	TRBD1	CASSPTGLGYGYTF
TRBJ2-7	TRBV6-1	TRBD2	CASTAGGLSYEQYF
TRBJ2-3	TRBV5-1	TRBD1	CASSLAWDRFPTDTQYF